These 4 T cell receptor beta chains originate from one sample sequenced in a study of blood T cell repertoires in COVID-19. The method was immunoSEQ multiplex PCR; TCRdb's version includes in-frame clones alone and lacks a portion of them. Among around 270,000 clones, roughly 84% were seen once, and the ten largest hold around 4%. Input material: peripheral blood. The receptors were gathered from a man in his sixties with acute or convalescent COVID-19.

V usage is TRBV11-2 and J usage is TRBJ2-7, with D maybe TRBD2 (5 bases). With 2 bases removed from V and 4 bases from J, the gap between germline ends came to 15 bases. The V gene's germline CDR1 is SGHAT and CDR2 FQNNGV. This CDR3 has 15 amino acids. The CDR3 nucleotides are TGTGCCAGCAGCTTATCAGCGGATTTTCCTTACGAGCAGTACTTC. This sequence encodes CASSLSADFPYEQYF.

This sequence joins TRBV2 and TRBJ2-5, with 12 nucleotides matching TRBD2. CDR1 is SNHLY, CDR2 FYNNEI, per germline. The CDR3 consists of 15 residues. The V and J ends lost 6 bases and 4 bases, in that order; junction bases with no gene match: 6. The CDR3 spells CASRRLAGDGETQYF. The CDR3 DNA is TGTGCCAGCAGGAGACTAGCGGGGGACGGAGAGACCCAGTACTTC.

The rearrangement uses TRBV19 and TRBJ2-7; 10 bases are a match to TRBD1. CDR1 and CDR2 from the germline V gene are LNHDA and SQIVND (reference sequence). J lost 6 bases, V lost 3 bases, and 5 bases had no gene match. The CDR3 is made up of 14 amino acids. CDR3 amino acids: CASSMAGTGVEQYF. CDR3 nucleotides: TGTGCCAGTAGTATGGCCGGGACAGGGGTCGAGCAGTACTTC.

The rearrangement uses TRBV18 and TRBJ2-5; the match to TRBD2 covers 9 bases. V was clipped by 0 bases and J by 0 bases; unmatched bases: 2. The CDR3 covers 16 residues. Germline V gene sequence: CDR1 KGHSH, CDR2 LQKENI. The CDR3 is CASSPPTSGYQETQYF. DNA of the CDR3: TGTGCCAGCTCACCACCAACTAGCGGGTACCAAGAGACCCAGTACTTC.